This TCR beta chain was sequenced in a study of T-cell reconstitution after alpha-beta-depleted transplantation in children. Unique molecular identifiers were used to barcode this TCRbeta library. TCRdb reprocessed the PCR reads with MiXCR, giving one entry per CDR3 protein. Seen here are approximately 340,000 distinct CDR3 sequences, under 13% observed once, and the top ten hold approximately 2.3%. V gave up 2 bases and J gave up 3 bases; unmatched junction bases: 4. Germline V gene sequence: CDR1 LGHDT, CDR2 YNNKEL (reference sequence). CDR3 size: 14 residues. The genes are TRBV3-1 and TRBJ2-7, with 7 positions matching TRBD2. This clonotype originated in a human donor who donated a stem cell graft to a child with acute lymphoblastic leukemia. Sequencing was performed on PBMCs from the stem cell graft donor, taken from the stem cell graft. The CDR3 DNA reads as TGTGCCAGCAGCCAAAGGACTAGTCGCTACGAGCAGTACTTC. Protein: CASSQRTSRYEQYF.